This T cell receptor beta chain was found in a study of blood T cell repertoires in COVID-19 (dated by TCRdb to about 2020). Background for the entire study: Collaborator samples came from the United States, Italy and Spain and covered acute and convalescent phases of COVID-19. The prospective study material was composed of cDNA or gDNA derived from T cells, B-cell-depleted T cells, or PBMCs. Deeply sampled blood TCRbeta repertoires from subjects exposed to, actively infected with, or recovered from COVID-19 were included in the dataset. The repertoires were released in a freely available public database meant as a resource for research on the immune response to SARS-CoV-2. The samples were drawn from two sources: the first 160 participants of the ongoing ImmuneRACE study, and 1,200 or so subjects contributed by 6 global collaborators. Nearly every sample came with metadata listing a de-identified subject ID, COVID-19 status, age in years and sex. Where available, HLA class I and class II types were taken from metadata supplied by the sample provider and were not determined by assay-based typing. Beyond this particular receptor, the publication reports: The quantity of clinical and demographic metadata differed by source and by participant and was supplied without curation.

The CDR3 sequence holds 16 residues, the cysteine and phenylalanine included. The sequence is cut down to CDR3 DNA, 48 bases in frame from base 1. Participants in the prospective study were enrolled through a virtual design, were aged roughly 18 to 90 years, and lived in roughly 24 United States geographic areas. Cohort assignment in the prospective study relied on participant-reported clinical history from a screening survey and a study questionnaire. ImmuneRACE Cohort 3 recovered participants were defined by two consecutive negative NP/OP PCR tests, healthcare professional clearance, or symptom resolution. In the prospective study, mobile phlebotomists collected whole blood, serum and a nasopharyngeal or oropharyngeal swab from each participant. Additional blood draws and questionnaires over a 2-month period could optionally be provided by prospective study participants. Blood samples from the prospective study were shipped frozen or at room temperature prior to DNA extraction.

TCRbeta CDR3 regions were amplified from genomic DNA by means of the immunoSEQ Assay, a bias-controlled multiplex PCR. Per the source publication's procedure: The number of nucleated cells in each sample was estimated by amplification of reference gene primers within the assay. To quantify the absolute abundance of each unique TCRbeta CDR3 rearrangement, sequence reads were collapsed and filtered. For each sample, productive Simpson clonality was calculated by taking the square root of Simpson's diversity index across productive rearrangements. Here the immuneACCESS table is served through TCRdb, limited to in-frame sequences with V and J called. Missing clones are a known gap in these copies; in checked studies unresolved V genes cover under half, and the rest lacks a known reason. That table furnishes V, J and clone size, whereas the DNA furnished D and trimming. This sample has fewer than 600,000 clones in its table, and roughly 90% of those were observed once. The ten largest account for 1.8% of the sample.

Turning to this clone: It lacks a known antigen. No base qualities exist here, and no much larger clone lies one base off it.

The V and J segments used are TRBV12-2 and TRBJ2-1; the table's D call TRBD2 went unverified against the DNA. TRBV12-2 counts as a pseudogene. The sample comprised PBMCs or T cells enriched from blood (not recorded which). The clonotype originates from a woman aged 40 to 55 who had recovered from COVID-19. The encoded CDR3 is CASRLALLAGVGEQFF. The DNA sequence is TGTGCAAGTCGCTTAGCCCTCCTAGCGGGAGTGGGTGAGCAGTTCTTC.